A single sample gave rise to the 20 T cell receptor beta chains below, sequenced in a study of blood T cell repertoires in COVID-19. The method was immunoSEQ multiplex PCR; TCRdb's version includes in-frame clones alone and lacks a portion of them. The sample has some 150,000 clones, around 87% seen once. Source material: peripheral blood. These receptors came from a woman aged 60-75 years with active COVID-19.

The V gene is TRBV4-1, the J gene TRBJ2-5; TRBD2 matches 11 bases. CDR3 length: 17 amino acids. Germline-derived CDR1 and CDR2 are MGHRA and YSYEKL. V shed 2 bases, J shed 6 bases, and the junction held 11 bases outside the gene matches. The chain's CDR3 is CASSQTRSGGGWKTQYF. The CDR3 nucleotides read TGCGCCAGCAGCCAAACCCGTAGCGGGGGGGGTTGGAAGACCCAGTACTTC.

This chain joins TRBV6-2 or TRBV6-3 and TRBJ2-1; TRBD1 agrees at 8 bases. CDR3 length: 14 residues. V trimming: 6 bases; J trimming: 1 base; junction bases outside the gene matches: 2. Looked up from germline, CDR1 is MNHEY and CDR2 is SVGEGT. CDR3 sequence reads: CASSTGGSYNEQFF. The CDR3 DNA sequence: TGTGCCAGCAGCACAGGGGGTTCCTACAATGAGCAGTTCTTC.

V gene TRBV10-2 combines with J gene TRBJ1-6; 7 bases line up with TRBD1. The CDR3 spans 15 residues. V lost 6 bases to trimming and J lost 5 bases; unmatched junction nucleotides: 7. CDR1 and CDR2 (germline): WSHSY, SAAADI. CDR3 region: CASRVTGDHNSPLHF. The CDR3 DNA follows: TGCGCCAGCAGGGTCACAGGGGACCATAATTCACCCCTCCACTTT.

The CDR3: CASSPARGADTQYF. The CDR3 DNA sequence: TGTGCCAGCAGCCCAGCCAGGGGCGCAGATACGCAGTATTTT. V usage is TRBV11-1 and J usage is TRBJ2-3; weak D call: TRBD1 (6 bases). Germline V gives CDR1 SGHAT, CDR2 FQDESV (reference sequence). The V end lost 5 bases, the J end lost 4 bases, and 13 bases lay between the germline ends. CDR3 length: 14 amino acids.

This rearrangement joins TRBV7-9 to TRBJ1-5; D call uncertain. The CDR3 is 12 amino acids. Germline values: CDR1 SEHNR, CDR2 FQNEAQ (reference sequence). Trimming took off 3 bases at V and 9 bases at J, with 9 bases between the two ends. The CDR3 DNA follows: TGTGCCAGCAGCTTTGAGGGTTTGCCCCAGCATTTT. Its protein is CASSFEGLPQHF.

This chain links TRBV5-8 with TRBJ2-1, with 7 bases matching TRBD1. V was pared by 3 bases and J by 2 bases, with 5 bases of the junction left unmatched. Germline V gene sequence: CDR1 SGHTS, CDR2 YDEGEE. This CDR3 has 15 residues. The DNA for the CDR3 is TGTGCCAGCAGCTGGCGACAGGGAGCCTACAATGAGCAGTTCTTC. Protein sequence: CASSWRQGAYNEQFF.

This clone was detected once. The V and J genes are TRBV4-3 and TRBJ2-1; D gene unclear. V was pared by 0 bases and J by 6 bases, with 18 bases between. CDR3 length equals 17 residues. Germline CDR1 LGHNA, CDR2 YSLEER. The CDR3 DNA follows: TGCGCCAGCAGCCAAGATCGGTCTAGAACCTTCGGCAATGAGCAGTTCTTC. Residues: CASSQDRSRTFGNEQFF.

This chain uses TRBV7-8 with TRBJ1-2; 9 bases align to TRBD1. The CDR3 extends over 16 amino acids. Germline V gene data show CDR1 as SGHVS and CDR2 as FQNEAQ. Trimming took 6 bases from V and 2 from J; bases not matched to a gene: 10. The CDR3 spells CASRGSQGALNYGYTF. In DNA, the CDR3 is TGTGCCAGCAGGGGATCACAGGGGGCCCTAAACTATGGCTACACCTTC. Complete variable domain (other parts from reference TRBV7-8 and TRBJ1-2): GAGVSQSPRYKVAKRGQDVALRCDPISGHVSLFWYQQALGQGPEFLTYFQNEAQLDKSGLPSDRFFAERPEGSVSTLKIQRTQQEDSAVYLCASRGSQGALNYGYTFGSGTRLTVV.

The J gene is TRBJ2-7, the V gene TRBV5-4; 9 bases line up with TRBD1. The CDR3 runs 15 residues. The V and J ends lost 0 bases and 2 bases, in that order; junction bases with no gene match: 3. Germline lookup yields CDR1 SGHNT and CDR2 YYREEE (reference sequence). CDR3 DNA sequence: TGTGCCAGCAGCTTGGGGGACAGGGATACCTACGAGCAGTACTTC. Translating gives CASSLGDRDTYEQYF.

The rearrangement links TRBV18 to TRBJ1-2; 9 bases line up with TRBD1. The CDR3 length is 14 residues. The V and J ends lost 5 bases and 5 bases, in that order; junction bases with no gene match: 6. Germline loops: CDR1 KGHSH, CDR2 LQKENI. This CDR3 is CASSTGQGSYGYTF. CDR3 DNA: TGTGCCAGCTCAACGGGACAGGGCTCATATGGCTACACCTTC. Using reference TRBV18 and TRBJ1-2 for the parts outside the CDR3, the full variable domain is NAGVMQNPRHLVRRRGQEARLRCSPMKGHSHVYWYRQLPEEGLKFMVYLQKENIIDESGMPKERFSAEFPKEGPSILRIQQVVRGDSAAYFCASSTGQGSYGYTFGSGTRLTVV.

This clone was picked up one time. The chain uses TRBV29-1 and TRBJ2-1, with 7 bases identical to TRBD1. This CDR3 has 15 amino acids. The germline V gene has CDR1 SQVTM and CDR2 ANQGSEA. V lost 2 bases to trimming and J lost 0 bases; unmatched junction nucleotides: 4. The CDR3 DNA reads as TGCAGCGTTGAAAGGACAGGCCACTCCTACAATGAGCAGTTCTTC. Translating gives CSVERTGHSYNEQFF.

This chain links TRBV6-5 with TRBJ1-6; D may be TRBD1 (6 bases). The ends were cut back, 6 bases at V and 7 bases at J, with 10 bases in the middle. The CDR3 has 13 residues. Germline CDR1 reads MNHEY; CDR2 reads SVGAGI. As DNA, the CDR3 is TGTGCCAGCAGGTCAGACAGGAATTCACCCCTCCACTTT. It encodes CASRSDRNSPLHF.

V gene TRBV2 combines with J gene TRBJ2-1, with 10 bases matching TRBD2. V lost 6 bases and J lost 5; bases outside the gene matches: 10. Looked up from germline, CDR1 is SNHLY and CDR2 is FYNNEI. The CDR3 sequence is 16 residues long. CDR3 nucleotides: TGTGCCAGCAGGAGACCGGGACTAGCGCCCGACAATGAGCAGTTCTTC. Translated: CASRRPGLAPDNEQFF.

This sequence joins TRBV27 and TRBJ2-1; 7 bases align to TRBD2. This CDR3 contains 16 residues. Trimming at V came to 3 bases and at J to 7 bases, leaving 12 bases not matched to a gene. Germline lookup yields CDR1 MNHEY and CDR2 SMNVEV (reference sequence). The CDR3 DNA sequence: TGTGCCAGCAGTTTTTATCCTAGCGGCCCTCGAAATGAGCAGTTCTTC. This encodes CASSFYPSGPRNEQFF.

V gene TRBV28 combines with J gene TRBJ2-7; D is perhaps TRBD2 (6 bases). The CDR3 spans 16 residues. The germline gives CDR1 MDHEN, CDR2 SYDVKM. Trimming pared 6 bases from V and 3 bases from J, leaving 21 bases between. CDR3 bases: TGTGCCAGCAGGGCTCCGGGACTGAACCCGGACTACGAGCAGTACTTC. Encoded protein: CASRAPGLNPDYEQYF.

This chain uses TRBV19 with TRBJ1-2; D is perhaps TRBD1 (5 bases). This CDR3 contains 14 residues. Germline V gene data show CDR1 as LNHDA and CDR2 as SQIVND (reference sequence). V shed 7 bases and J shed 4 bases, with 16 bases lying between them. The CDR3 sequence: CASTGRGDSYGYTF. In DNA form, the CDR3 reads TGTGCCAGTACCGGACGGGGGGATTCCTATGGCTACACCTTC.

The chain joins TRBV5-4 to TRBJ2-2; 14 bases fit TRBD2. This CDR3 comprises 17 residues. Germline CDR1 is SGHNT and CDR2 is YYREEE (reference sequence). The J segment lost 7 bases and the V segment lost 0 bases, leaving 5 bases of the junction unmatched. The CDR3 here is CASSLAGTSGSVGELFF. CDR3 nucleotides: TGTGCCAGCAGCTTGGCCGGGACTAGCGGGAGTGTCGGGGAGCTGTTTTTT.

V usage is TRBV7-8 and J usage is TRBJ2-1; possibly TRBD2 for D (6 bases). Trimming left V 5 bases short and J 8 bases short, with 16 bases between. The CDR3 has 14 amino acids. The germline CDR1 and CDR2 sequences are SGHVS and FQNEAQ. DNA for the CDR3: TGTGCCAGCAGCCTCGGACTACCGCGGGATGAGCAGTTCTTC. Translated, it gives CASSLGLPRDEQFF.

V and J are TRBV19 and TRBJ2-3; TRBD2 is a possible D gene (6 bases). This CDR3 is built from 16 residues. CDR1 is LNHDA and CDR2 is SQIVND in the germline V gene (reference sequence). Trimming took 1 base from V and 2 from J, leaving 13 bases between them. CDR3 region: CASSIGPAGPTDTQYF. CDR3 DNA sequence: TGTGCCAGTAGTATAGGTCCGGCGGGACCCACAGATACGCAGTATTTT. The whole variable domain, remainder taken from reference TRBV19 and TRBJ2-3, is DGGITQSPKYLFRKEGQNVTLSCEQNLNHDAMYWYRQDPGQGLRLIYYSQIVNDFQKGDIAEGYSVSREKKESFPLTVTSAQKNPTAFYLCASSIGPAGPTDTQYFGPGTRLTVL.

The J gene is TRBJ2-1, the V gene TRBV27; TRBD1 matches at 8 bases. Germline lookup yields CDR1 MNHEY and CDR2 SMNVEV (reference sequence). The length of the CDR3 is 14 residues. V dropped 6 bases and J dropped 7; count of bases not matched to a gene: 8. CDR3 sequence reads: CASSRGLMGNEQFF. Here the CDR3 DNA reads TGTGCCAGCAGCAGGGGGCTCATGGGTAATGAGCAGTTCTTC.